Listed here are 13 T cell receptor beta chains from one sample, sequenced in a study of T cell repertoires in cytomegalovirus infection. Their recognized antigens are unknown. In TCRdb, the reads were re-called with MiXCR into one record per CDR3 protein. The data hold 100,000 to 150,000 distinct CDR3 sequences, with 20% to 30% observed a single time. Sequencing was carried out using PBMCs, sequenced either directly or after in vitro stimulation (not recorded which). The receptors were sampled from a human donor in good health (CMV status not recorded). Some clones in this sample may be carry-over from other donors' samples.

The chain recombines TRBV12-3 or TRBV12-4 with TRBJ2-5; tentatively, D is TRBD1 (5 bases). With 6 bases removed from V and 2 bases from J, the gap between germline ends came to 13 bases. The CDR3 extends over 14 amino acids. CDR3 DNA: TGTGCCAGCAGCCGTGGACAAGCACAAGAGACCCAGTACTTC. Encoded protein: CASSRGQAQETQYF.

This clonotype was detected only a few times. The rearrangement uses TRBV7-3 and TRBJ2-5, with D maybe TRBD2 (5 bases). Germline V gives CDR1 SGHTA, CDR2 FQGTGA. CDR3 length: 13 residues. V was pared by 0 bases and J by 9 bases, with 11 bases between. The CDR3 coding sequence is TGTGCCAGCAGCTTAACGGAGGTAGCTCCCCAGTACTTC. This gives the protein CASSLTEVAPQYF.

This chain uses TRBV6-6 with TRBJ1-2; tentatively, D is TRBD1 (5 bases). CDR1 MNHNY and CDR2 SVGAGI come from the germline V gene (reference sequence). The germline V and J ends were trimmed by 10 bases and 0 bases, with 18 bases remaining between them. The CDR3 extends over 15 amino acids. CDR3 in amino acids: CATWGPSLANYGYTF. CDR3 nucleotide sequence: TGTGCCACCTGGGGACCGTCCCTAGCTAACTATGGCTACACCTTC.

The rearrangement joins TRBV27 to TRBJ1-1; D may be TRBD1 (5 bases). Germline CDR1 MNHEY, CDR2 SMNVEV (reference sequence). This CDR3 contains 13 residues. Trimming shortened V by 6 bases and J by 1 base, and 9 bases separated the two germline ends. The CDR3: CASRATANTEAFF. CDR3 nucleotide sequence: TGTGCCAGCAGGGCGACAGCGAACACTGAAGCTTTCTTT.

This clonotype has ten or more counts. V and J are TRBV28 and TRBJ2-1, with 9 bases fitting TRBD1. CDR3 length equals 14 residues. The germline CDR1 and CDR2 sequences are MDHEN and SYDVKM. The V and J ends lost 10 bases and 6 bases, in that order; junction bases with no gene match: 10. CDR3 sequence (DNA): TGTGCCATCATTCAGAGGACAGGGGTCAATGAGCAGTTCTTC. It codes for CAIIQRTGVNEQFF.

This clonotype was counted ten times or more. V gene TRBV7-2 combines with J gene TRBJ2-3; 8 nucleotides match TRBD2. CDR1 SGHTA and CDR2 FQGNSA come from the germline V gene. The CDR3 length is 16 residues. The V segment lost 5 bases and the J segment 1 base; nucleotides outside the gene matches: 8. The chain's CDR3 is CASSAPTSARTDTQYF. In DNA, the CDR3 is TGTGCCAGCAGCGCACCGACTAGCGCCCGCACAGATACGCAGTATTTT. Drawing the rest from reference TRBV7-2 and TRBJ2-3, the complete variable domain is GAGVSQSPSNKVTEKGKDVELRCDPISGHTALYWYRQSLGQGLEFLIYFQGNSAPDKSGLPSDRFSAERTGGSVSTLTIQRTQQEDSAVYLCASSAPTSARTDTQYFGPGTRLTVL.

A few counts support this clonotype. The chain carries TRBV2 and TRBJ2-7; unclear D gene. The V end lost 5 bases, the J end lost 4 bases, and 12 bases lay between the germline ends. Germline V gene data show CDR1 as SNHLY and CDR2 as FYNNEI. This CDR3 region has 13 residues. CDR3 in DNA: TGTGCCAGCAGTACCGGGCCTATGTACGAGCAGTACTTC. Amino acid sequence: CASSTGPMYEQYF. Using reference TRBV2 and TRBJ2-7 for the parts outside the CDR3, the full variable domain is EPEVTQTPSHQVTQMGQEVILRCVPISNHLYFYWYRQILGQKVEFLVSFYNNEISEKSEIFDDQFSVERPDGSNFTLKIRSTKLEDSAMYFCASSTGPMYEQYFGPGTRLTVT.

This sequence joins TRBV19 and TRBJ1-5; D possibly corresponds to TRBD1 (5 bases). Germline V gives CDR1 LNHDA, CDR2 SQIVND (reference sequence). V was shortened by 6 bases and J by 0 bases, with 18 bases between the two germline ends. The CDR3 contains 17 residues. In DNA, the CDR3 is TGTGCCAGTAGCTCGGAGCCAGGGAGATATAGCAATCAGCCCCAGCATTTT. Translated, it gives CASSSEPGRYSNQPQHF. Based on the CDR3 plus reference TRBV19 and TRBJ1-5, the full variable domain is DGGITQSPKYLFRKEGQNVTLSCEQNLNHDAMYWYRQDPGQGLRLIYYSQIVNDFQKGDIAEGYSVSREKKESFPLTVTSAQKNPTAFYLCASSSEPGRYSNQPQHFGDGTRLSIL.

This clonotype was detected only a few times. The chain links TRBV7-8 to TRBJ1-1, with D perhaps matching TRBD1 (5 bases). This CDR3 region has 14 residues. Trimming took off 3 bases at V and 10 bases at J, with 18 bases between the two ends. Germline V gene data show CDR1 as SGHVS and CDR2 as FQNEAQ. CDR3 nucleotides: TGTGCCAGCAGCTTGGGGGGGGAACGAGGGTTAGCTTTCTTT. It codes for CASSLGGERGLAFF.

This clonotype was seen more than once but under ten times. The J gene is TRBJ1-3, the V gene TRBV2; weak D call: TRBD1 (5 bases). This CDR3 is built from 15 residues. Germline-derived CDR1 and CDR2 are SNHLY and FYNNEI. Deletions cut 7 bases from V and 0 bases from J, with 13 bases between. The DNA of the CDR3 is TGTGCCAGCAAGGATAGGACATCCTCTGGAAACACCATATATTTT. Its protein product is CASKDRTSSGNTIYF.

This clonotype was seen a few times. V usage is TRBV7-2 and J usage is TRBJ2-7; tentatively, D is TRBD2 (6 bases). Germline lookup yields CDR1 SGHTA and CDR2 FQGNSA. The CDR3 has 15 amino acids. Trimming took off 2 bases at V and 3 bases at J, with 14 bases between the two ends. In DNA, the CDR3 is TGTGCCAGCAGCTTAATATCGGGACTTATCTACGAGCAGTACTTC. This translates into CASSLISGLIYEQYF.

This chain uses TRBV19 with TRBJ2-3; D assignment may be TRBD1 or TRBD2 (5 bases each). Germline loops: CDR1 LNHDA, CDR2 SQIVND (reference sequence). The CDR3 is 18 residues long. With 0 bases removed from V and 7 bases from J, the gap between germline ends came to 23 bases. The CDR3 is CASSIEGTPLMVGYTQYF. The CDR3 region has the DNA TGTGCCAGTAGTATAGAGGGGACGCCTTTAATGGTCGGGTATACGCAGTATTTT.

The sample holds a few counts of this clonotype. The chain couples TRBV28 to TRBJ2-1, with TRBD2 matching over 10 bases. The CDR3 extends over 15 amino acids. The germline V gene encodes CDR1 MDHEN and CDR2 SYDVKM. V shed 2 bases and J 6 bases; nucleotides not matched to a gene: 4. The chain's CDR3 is CASSLLAGALNEQFF. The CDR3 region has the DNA TGTGCCAGCAGTTTACTAGCGGGAGCTCTCAATGAGCAGTTCTTC.